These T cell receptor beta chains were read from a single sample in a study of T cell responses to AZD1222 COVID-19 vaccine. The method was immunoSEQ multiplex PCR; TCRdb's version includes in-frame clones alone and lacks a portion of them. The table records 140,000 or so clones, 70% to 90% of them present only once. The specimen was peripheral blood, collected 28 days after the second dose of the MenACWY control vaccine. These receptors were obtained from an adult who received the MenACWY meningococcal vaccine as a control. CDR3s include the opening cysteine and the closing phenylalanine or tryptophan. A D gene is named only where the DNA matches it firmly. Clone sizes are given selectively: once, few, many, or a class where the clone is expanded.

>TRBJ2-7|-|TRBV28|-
TGTGCCAGCAGTCCAAGGACTGGAGCATACGAGCAGTACTTC
CASSPRTGAYEQYF
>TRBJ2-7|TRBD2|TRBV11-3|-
TGTGCCAGCAGCCCCCGGACTAGCGGTTCCTACGAGCAGTACTTC
CASSPRTSGSYEQYF
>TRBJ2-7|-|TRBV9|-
TGTGCCAGCAGCCGGAGGGGGACAGCTAACTACGAGCAGTACTTC
CASSRRGTANYEQYF
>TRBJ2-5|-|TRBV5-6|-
TGTGCCAGCAGCTTGCAAGAGACCCAGTACTTC
CASSLQETQYF
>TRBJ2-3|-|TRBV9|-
TGTGCCAGCAGCGGGGATCCAGGAAGCACAGATACGCAGTATTTT
CASSGDPGSTDTQYF
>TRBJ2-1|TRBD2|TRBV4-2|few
TGTGCCAGCAGCCAAGAATCCCCATATAGCGGGAACTCCTACAATGAGCAGTTCTTC
CASSQESPYSGNSYNEQFF
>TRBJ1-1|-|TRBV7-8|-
TGTGCCAGCAGCTTAGTTAGTCTTACGTACGTTAGTGGAACATTAGCTTTCTTT
CASSLVSLTYVSGTLAFF
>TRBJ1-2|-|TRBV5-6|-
TGTGCCAGCAGCGAGGGAGGTAACTATGGCTACACCTTC
CASSEGGNYGYTF
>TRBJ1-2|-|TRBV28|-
TGTGCCAGCAGTTCCCGGGGGGGGCCTGGTGGCTACACCTTC
CASSSRGGPGGYTF
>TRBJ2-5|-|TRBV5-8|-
TGTGCCAGCAGCTTGGGGGGCCGGGCGACCCAGTACTTC
CASSLGGRATQYF
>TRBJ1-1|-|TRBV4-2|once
TGTGCCAGCAGCCGACCTACGGTTTCCACTGAAGCTTTCTTT
CASSRPTVSTEAFF
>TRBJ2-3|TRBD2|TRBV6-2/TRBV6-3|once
TGTGCCAGCAGTTCGGGACTAGCGGGGGGACGCGGTACGCAGTATTTT
CASSSGLAGGRGTQYF
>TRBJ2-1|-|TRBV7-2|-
TGTGCCAGCAGCCCCATGACTAGATACAATGAGCAGTTCTTC
CASSPMTRYNEQFF
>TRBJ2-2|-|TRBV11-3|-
TGTGCCAGCAGGGGACTTGGTGGAATTAGGACCGGGGAGCTGTTTTTT
CASRGLGGIRTGELFF
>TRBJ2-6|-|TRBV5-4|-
TGTGCCAGCAGCTTCTCTGGGGCCAACGTCCTGACTTTC
CASSFSGANVLTF
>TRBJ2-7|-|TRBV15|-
TGTGCCACCAGCAGACGGGACACAACCTACGAGCAGTACTTC
CATSRRDTTYEQYF
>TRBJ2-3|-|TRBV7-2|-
TGTGCCAGCAGCTTAGCCCTGGGCGATACGCAGTATTTT
CASSLALGDTQYF
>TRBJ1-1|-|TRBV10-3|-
TGTGCCATCAGTGAGTCGGGTACAGGGAGACGGGCTTTCTTT
CAISESGTGRRAFF
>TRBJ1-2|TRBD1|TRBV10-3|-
TGTGCCAGCAGGGACAGAGGGTTTGAAGGCTACACCTTC
CASRDRGFEGYTF
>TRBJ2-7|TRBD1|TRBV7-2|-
TGTGCCAGCAGCTTCACGACAGGGTTCTACGAGCAGTACTTC
CASSFTTGFYEQYF
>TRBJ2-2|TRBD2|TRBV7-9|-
TGTGCCAGCACATCCGTTAGCGGGAAAGTCACCGGGGAGCTGTTTTTT
CASTSVSGKVTGELFF
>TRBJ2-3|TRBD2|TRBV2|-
TGTGCCAGCAGAGAGACTAGCGGCACAGATACGCAGTATTTT
CASRETSGTDTQYF
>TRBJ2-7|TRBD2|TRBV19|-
TGTGCCAGTAGCCATGAAGGTAGCGGGGCCTACGAGCAGTACTTC
CASSHEGSGAYEQYF
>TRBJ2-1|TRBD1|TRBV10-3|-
TGTGCCATCAGTGACCCCGACAGGGGCAGGTACAATGAGCAGTTCTTC
CAISDPDRGRYNEQFF
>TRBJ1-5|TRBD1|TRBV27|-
TGTGCCAGCAGTCGGGACAGGGGCCAGCCCCAGCATTTT
CASSRDRGQPQHF
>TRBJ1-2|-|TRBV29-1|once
TGCAGCGTTGATATCCTAAGAAGGGACAAGCTTCGAGGCTACACCTTC
CSVDILRRDKLRGYTF
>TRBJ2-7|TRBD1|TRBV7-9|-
TGTGCCAGCAGCTGGCAGGGGGTGGTCTACGAGCAGTACTTC
CASSWQGVVYEQYF
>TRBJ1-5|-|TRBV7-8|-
TGTGCCAGCAGCTTAGAGGCCGTCAGGAATCAGCCCCAGCATTTT
CASSLEAVRNQPQHF
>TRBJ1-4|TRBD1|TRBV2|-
TGTGCCAGCCTAGCCGGGACAGGGAGCGAAAAACTGTTTTTT
CASLAGTGSEKLFF
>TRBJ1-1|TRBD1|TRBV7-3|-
TGTGCCAGCAGCCCCGGGGGGGGACAGGGGCGAGCTTTCTTT
CASSPGGGQGRAFF
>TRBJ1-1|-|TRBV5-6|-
TGTGCCAGCAGCTTTACGGACGGTCAAGCTTTCTTT
CASSFTDGQAFF
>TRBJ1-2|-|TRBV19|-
TGTGCCACTTATCATATCTATGGCTACACCTTC
CATYHIYGYTF
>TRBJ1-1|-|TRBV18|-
TGTGCCAGCTCACCACCGGCGGTCACTGAAGCTTTCTTT
CASSPPAVTEAFF
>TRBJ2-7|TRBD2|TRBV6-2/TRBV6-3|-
TGTGCCAGCAGTTACTCGAGCGGGAGGGCCTTCACGAGGGGGGAGCAGTACTTC
CASSYSSGRAFTRGEQYF
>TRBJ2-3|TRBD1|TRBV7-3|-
TGTGCCAGCAGTGCCAGGGGGGATACGCAGTATTTT
CASSARGDTQYF
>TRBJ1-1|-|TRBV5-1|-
TGCGCCAGCAGCCCCGAATTTCCGGGGAACACTGAAGCTTTCTTT
CASSPEFPGNTEAFF
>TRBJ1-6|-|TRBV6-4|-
TGTGCCAGCAGGCACGGCCCTAATTCACCCCTCCACTTT
CASRHGPNSPLHF
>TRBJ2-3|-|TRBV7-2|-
TGTGCCAGCAGCGCCCGCCCCGTAACAGATACGCAGTATTTT
CASSARPVTDTQYF
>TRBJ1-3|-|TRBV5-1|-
TGCGCCAGCAGCGGACTACAGGGAAACACCATATATTTT
CASSGLQGNTIYF
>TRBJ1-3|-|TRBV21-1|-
TGTGCCAGCAGCAAAGTGGATAAGGGGGCAGGAAACACCATATATTTT
CASSKVDKGAGNTIYF
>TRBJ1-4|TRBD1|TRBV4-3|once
TGCGCCAGCAGCCAAGATCCGGGACAGGGGTCTAATGAAAAACTGTTTTTT
CASSQDPGQGSNEKLFF
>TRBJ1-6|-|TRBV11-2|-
TGTGCCAGCAGCTTAAAACCAGTGGCATCACCCCTCCACTTT
CASSLKPVASPLHF
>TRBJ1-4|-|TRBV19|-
TGTGCCAGTAGGACCATGGGACCTGCCGAGAAACTGTTTTTT
CASRTMGPAEKLFF
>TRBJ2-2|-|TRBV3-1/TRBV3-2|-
TGTGCCAGCAGCCAAGATGGGGCGGGATGGCACACCGGGGAGCTGTTTTTT
CASSQDGAGWHTGELFF
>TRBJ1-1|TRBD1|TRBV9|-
TGTGCCAGCAGCGTAGATTCAGGGGGCGGAGGGACTGAAGCTTTCTTT
CASSVDSGGGGTEAFF
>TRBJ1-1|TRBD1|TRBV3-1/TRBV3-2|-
TGTGCCAGCAGCCAATTCCGGGGACAGGGGGCAACTGAAGCTTTCTTT
CASSQFRGQGATEAFF
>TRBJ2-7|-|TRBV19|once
TGTGCCAGTAGTATTAGCCGGGGAGGAGACGAGCAGTACTTC
CASSISRGGDEQYF
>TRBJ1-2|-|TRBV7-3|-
TGTGCCAGCAGCTCTGGAACGAGGGATGCGGGGGGCTACACCTTC
CASSSGTRDAGGYTF
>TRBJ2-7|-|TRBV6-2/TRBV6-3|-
TGTGCCAGCAGTCACCCCTGGAGGAGGGAGGCCGAGCAGTACTTC
CASSHPWRREAEQYF
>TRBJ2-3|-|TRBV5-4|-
TGTGCCAGCAGCCCCGTCCAGGGCACAGATACGCAGTATTTT
CASSPVQGTDTQYF
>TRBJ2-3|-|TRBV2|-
TGTGCCAGCACGGGGCAGGGGTCAGATACGCAGTATTTT
CASTGQGSDTQYF
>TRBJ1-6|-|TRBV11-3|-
TGTGCCAGCAGCTTAAGGATCACCGCTTATTCACCCCTCCACTTT
CASSLRITAYSPLHF
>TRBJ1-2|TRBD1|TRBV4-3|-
TGCGCCAGCAGCCAAGAGGGACAGTACTATGGCTACACCTTC
CASSQEGQYYGYTF
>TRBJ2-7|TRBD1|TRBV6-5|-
TGTGCCAGCACCTTTTCGGACAGGGGCTCCTACGAGCAGTACTTC
CASTFSDRGSYEQYF
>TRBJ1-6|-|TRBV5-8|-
TGTGCCAGCAACCAACTAGCCAAGGGGGATTCACCCCTCCACTTT
CASNQLAKGDSPLHF